This entry lists 13 T cell receptor beta chains sequenced from one sample in a study of T cells in Graves' hyperthyroidism and ophthalmopathy. The source material, RNA transcripts, was used to amplify TCR beta CDR3 regions. HTBI primers drove first-round RT-PCR of the TCR CDR3. From the multiplex PCR reads, TCRdb called clonotypes with MiXCR, one entry per CDR3 protein. The table records around 700,000 distinct CDR3 sequences, around a third of them present only once. Sequences were obtained from blood. The receptors stem from a woman in her thirties or forties with Graves' hyperthyroidism.

This clonotype has just a few counts. V gene TRBV7-9 combines with J gene TRBJ2-1, with TRBD1 identical over 8 bases. The length of the CDR3 is 15 residues. The V segment lost 3 bases and the J segment 0 bases; nucleotides outside the gene matches: 1. In germline, CDR1 is SEHNR, CDR2 FQNEAQ (reference sequence). The CDR3 here is CASSFGTGSYNEQFF. The CDR3 DNA reads as TGTGCCAGCAGCTTCGGGACAGGCTCCTACAATGAGCAGTTCTTC.

The rearrangement uses TRBV6-5 and TRBJ1-1, with no clear D. The CDR3 covers 14 residues. The V and J ends lost 5 bases and 3 bases respectively, with 13 bases between them. The germline gives CDR1 MNHEY, CDR2 SVGAGI. The CDR3 spells CASSGGNGYTEAFF. The CDR3 bases are TGTGCCAGCAGTGGCGGAAACGGGTACACTGAAGCTTTCTTT.

The sample holds a few counts of this clonotype. This chain connects TRBV7-2 to TRBJ1-5, with 7 bases matching TRBD1. The CDR3 totals 16 residues. The V and J ends lost 5 bases and 5 bases, in that order; junction bases with no gene match: 12. The germline V gene encodes CDR1 SGHTA and CDR2 FQGNSA. As DNA, the CDR3 is TGTGCCAGCAGCCCAGGGGGGGGGTCCCACCATCAGCCCCAGCATTTT. Protein sequence: CASSPGGGSHHQPQHF. Full variable domain (missing parts from reference TRBV7-2 and TRBJ1-5): GAGVSQSPSNKVTEKGKDVELRCDPISGHTALYWYRQSLGQGLEFLIYFQGNSAPDKSGLPSDRFSAERTGGSVSTLTIQRTQQEDSAVYLCASSPGGGSHHQPQHFGDGTRLSIL.

This clonotype was found many times. V is TRBV12-3 or TRBV12-4 and J is TRBJ1-2; D is uncertain. Trimming left V 3 bases short and J 8 bases short, with 7 bases between. There are 11 residues in the CDR3. The CDR3 DNA sequence: TGTGCCAGCAGTTTGCACCGCGGCTACACCTTC. Protein: CASSLHRGYTF.

In this sample, this clonotype turned up many times. This chain uses TRBV2 with TRBJ1-6; 7 positions agree with TRBD1. The CDR3 has 13 amino acids. Unmatched junction bases numbered 6, after V lost 6 bases and J lost 10 bases. Germline CDR1 is SNHLY and CDR2 is FYNNEI. CDR3 nucleotide sequence: TGTGCCAGCAGCGGCTGGGACAGCTCACCCCTCCACTTT. Translating gives CASSGWDSSPLHF.

The CDR3 reads CASSPPGLYSNQPQHF. CDR3 coding DNA: TGTGCCAGCAGTCCTCCGGGACTTTATAGCAATCAGCCCCAGCATTTT. The chain recombines TRBV6-2 or TRBV6-3 with TRBJ1-5; tentatively, D is TRBD1 (5 bases). V lost 5 bases, J lost 0 bases, and 14 bases lay in between. The germline gives CDR1 MNHEY, CDR2 SVGEGT. The CDR3 is made up of 16 amino acids.

There are many counts of this clonotype. The chain carries TRBV10-3 and TRBJ1-6; D uncertain. The CDR3 consists of 13 residues. CDR1 and CDR2 from the germline V gene are ENHRY and SYGVKD. Between the trimmed V and J ends, which lost 8 bases and 8 bases, there was a span of 13 bases. The CDR3 nucleotides read TGTGCCATCGGAAGGACGGAAGATTCACCCCTCCACTTT. Protein: CAIGRTEDSPLHF.

The chain joins TRBV10-3 to TRBJ1-1; TRBD1 is a possible D gene (5 bases). In germline, CDR1 is ENHRY, CDR2 SYGVKD. Trimming took off 8 bases at V and 1 base at J, with 11 bases between the two ends. This CDR3 is 13 amino acids long. CDR3: CAIEKGQNTEAFF. The CDR3 DNA follows: TGTGCCATCGAGAAGGGGCAGAACACTGAAGCTTTCTTT.

V is TRBV10-3 and J is TRBJ2-3; TRBD1 matches 9 bases. The CDR3 is 13 amino acids. J gave up 3 bases and V 9 bases, and 4 bases lay outside the gene matches. The germline CDR1 and CDR2 sequences are ENHRY and SYGVKD. This CDR3 is CAIPGQGTDTQYF. The CDR3, as DNA: TGTGCCATTCCGGGACAGGGAACAGATACGCAGTATTTT.

The DNA for the CDR3 is TGTGCCAGCAGTTATTGGACTCGATCGAACACCGGGGAGCTGTTTTTT. Translated, it gives CASSYWTRSNTGELFF. The chain carries TRBV6-6 and TRBJ2-2; D perhaps matches TRBD2 (5 bases). Deletions cut 3 bases from V and 0 bases from J, with 11 bases between. Germline lookup yields CDR1 MNHNY and CDR2 SVGAGI (reference sequence). This CDR3 region has 16 residues.

The V gene is TRBV7-9, the J gene TRBJ1-3, with 7 bases matching TRBD1. J gave up 3 bases and V 6 bases, and 8 bases lay outside the gene matches. There are 15 residues in the CDR3. Germline CDR1 reads SEHNR; CDR2 reads FQNEAQ (reference sequence). The CDR3 DNA follows: TGTGCCAGCAGTAACAGGGGTAAAGGTGGAAACACCATATATTTT. Its protein is CASSNRGKGGNTIYF.

This clonotype has just a few counts. The V call is TRBV7-6, the J call TRBJ1-3; 7 bases match TRBD1. Germline assignment: CDR1 SGHVS and CDR2 FNYEAQ. The CDR3 sequence is 19 residues long. The V and J ends lost 5 bases and 2 bases, in that order; junction bases with no gene match: 18. The CDR3 sequence is CASSQEGTTGLIAGNTIYF. The CDR3 DNA sequence: TGTGCCAGCAGCCAAGAAGGGACGACAGGGCTAATAGCTGGAAACACCATATATTTT.

The table lists this clonotype with a few counts. The genes are TRBV4-3 and TRBJ1-6; 9 bases align to TRBD1. Unmatched junction bases numbered 10, after V lost 1 base and J lost 9 bases. The germline V gene has CDR1 LGHNA and CDR2 YSLEER. CDR3 size: 17 residues. This CDR3 is CASSQAWDRDGFSPLHF. In DNA form, the CDR3 reads TGCGCCAGCAGCCAAGCCTGGGACAGGGACGGGTTTTCACCCCTCCACTTT.